This TCR beta chain appears in the sequencing data of a study of metastatic and nonmetastatic thyroid tumors. About the research overall: Both malignant and benign thyroid patients supplied peripheral blood and tumor or nodule tissue samples, across which the repertoires of these patients were then compared.

Until they underwent thyroid surgery, no patient had received any treatment. MiXCR reprocessed the PCR reads for TCRdb. The sample carries 25,000 to 35,000 clones, 30% recorded once. Study results and caveats: It was reportedly found that TCR beta diversity was significantly higher in malignant thyroid tumors than in benign nodules, a difference seen in both blood and tumor samples.

This clone was observed at least ten times. Antigen specificity is unknown. Sequenced material: blood. This TCR was recovered from a female donor with papillary thyroid cancer or a benign thyroid nodule (not recorded which). Some clones in this sample may be carry-over from other donors' samples.

For the CDR3, the DNA is TGTGCCAGTCGACTAGCGGGAGTGGAGACCCAGTACTTC. Translating it yields CASRLAGVETQYF. The V call is TRBV6-1, the J call TRBJ2-5, with 12 bases matching TRBD2. Germline trimming cut 9 bases from V and 5 bases from J; bases unmatched to any gene: 4. The CDR3 has 13 amino acids. Germline V gene sequence: CDR1 MNHNS, CDR2 SASEGT.